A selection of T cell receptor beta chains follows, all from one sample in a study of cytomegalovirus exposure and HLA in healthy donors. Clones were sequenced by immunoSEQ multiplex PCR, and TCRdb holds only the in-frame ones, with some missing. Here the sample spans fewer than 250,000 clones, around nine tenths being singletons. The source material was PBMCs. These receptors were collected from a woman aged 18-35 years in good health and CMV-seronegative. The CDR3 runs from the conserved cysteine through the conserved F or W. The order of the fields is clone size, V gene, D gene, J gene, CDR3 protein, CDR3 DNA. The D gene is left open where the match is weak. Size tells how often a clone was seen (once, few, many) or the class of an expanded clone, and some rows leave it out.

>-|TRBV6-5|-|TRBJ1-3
CASSYGRAGNTIYF
TGTGCCAGCAGTTACGGCAGGGCGGGAAACACCATATATTTT
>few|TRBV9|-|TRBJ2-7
CASSVEPGYEQYF
TGTGCCAGCAGCGTAGAACCCGGCTACGAGCAGTACTTC
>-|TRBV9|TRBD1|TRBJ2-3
CASSDSTGFGTDTQYF
TGTGCCAGCAGCGACTCGACAGGGTTCGGCACAGATACGCAGTATTTT
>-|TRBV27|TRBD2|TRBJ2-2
CASSRRALIAGVGTGELFF
TGTGCCAGCAGCCGCAGAGCACTAATAGCGGGAGTGGGCACCGGGGAGCTGTTTTTT
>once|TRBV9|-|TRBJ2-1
CASSVASKYNEQFF
TGTGCCAGCAGCGTAGCTAGCAAGTACAATGAGCAGTTCTTC
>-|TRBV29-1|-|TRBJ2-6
CSVEEWRGGRSSGANVLTF
TGCAGCGTTGAAGAGTGGAGGGGGGGAAGGAGCTCTGGGGCCAACGTCCTGACTTTC
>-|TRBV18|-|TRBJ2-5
CASSPQSEETQYF
TGTGCCAGCTCCCCACAGAGTGAAGAGACCCAGTACTTC
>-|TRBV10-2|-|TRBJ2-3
CASSDWRQHTDTQYF
TGCGCCAGCAGTGATTGGCGACAGCACACAGATACGCAGTATTTT
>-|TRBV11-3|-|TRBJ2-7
CASSPRRGQPYEQYF
TGTGCCAGCAGCCCACGGCGCGGACAGCCCTACGAGCAGTACTTC
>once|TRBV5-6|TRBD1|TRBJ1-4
CASSPAGGFRGRVEKLFF
TGTGCCAGCAGCCCAGCGGGTGGATTCAGGGGGCGCGTTGAAAAACTGTTTTTT
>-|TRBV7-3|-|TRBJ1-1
CASSPRRNTEAFF
TGTGCCAGCAGCCCGCGGAGGAACACTGAAGCTTTCTTT
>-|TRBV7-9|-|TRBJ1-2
CASSFGRGDGYTF
TGTGCCAGCAGCTTCGGGCGGGGGGATGGCTACACCTTC
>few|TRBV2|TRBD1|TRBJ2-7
CASSVQGAQDEQYF
TGTGCCAGCAGTGTACAGGGGGCGCAAGACGAGCAGTACTTC
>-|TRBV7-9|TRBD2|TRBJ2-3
CASSPGTSGGDLADTQYF
TGTGCCAGCAGCCCCGGGACTAGCGGGGGGGACCTCGCAGATACGCAGTATTTT
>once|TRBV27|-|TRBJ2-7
CASSLSFPYEQYF
TGTGCCAGCAGTTTATCCTTTCCCTACGAGCAGTACTTC
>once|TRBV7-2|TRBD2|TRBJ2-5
CASSLLLAGGQETQYF
TGTGCCAGCAGCTTACTCCTAGCGGGGGGGCAGGAGACCCAGTACTTC
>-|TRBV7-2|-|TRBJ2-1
CASSLGPGGRSSYNEQFF
TGTGCCAGCAGCTTAGGTCCTGGGGGGAGGAGCTCCTACAATGAGCAGTTCTTC
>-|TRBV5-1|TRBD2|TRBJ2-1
CASAGVAGGDEQFF
TGCGCCAGCGCCGGAGTAGCGGGAGGTGATGAGCAGTTCTTC
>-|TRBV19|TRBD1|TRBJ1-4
CASRQGEKLFF
TGTGCCAGTAGACAGGGGGAAAAACTGTTTTTT